This T cell receptor (beta chain) was documented in a study of cytomegalovirus exposure and HLA in healthy donors. Study-wide results and caveats: Follow-up analysis later connected one missense variant in DCLRE1C with trimming of TCR beta V- and J-genes.

Concerning this clone itself: The antigen is not known.

PCR employed 60 Vbeta and 13 Jbeta primers. Repertoires were generated with immunoSEQ multiplex PCR, while TCRdb's copy carries only in-frame clones and drops some. This table has about 110,000 clones, 82% appearing once. The CDR3 has 16 residues. The V gene's germline CDR1 is LNHNV and CDR2 YYDKDF (reference sequence). Trimming took 5 bases from V and 5 from J; bases not matched to a gene: 14. The specimen sequenced was PBMCs. The clonotype was recovered from a man younger than 45 in good health and CMV-seropositive. The V and J genes are TRBV15 and TRBJ1-2; 7 bases align to TRBD1. This CDR3 reads CATSPRDSSSLYGYTF. CDR3 DNA sequence: TGTGCCACCAGCCCCCGGGACAGCTCTTCCCTATATGGCTACACCTTC.